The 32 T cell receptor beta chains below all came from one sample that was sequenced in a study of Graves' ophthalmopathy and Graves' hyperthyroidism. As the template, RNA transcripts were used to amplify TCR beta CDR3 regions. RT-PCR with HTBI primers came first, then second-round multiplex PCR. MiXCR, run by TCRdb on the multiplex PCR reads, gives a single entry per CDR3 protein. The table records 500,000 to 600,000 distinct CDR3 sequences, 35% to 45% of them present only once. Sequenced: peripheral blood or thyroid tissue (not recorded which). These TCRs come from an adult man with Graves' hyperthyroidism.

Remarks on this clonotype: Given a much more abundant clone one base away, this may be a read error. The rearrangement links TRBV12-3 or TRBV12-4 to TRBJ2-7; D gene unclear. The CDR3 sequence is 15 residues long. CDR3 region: CAGSEERRSSYEQYF. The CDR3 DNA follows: TGTGCCGGCAGTGAAGAACGCCGGAGCTCCTACGAGCAGTACTTC.

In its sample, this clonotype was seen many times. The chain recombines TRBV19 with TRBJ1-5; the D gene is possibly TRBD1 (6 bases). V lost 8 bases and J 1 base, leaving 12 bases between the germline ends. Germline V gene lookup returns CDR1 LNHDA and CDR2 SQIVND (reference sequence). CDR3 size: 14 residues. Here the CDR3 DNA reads TGTGCCAGTTCAACAGGGTCCAGCAATCAGCCCCAGCATTTT. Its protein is CASSTGSSNQPQHF.

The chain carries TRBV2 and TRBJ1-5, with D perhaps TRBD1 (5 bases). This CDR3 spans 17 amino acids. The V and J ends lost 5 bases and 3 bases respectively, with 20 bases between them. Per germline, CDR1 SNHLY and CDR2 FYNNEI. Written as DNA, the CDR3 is TGTGCCAGCAGTAGACCGGGACTAGGGCTGAACAATCAGCCCCAGCATTTT. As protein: CASSRPGLGLNNQPQHF.

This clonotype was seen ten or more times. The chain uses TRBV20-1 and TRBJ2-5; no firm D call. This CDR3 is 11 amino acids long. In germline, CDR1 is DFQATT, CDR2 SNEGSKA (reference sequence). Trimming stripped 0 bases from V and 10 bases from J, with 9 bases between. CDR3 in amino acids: CSARDFPIQYF. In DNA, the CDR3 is TGCAGTGCTAGAGATTTCCCGATCCAGTACTTC.

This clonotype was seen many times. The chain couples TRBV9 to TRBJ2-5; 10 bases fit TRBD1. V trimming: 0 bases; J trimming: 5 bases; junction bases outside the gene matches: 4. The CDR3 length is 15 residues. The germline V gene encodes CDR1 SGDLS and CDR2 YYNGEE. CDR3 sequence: CASSVAGQGVETQYF. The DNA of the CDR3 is TGTGCCAGCAGCGTAGCAGGACAGGGGGTTGAGACCCAGTACTTC.

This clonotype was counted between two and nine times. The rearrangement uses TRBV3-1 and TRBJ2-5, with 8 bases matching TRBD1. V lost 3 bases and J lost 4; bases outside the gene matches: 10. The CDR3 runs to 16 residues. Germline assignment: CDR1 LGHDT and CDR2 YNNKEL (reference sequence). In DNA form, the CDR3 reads TGTGCCAGCAGCCAGACAGGGGCCCTCCTGCGAGAGACCCAGTACTTC. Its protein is CASSQTGALLRETQYF.

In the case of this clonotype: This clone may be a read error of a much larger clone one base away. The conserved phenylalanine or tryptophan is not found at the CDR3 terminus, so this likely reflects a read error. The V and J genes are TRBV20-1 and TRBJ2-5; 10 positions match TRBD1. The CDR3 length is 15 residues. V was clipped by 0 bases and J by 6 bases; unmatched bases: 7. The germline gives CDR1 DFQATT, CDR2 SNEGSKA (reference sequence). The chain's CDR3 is CSARDLGQGLKTQYL. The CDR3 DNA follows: TGCAGTGCTAGAGATCTGGGACAGGGGTTGAAGACCCAGTACCTC.

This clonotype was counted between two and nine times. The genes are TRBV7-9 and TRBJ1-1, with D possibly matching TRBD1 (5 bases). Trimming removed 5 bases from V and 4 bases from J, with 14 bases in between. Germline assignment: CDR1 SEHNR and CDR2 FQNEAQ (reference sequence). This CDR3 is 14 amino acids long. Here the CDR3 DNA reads TGTGCCAGCAGCGTACAGGAAAGCGGCACTGAAGCTTTCTTT. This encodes CASSVQESGTEAFF.

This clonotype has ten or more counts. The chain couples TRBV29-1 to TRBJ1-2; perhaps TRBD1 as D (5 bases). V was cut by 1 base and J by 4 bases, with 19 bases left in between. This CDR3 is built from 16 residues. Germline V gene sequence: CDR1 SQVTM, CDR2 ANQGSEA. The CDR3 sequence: CSVEGVGALLTYGYTF. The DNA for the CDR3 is TGCAGCGTTGAAGGGGTAGGGGCCCTCCTCACCTATGGCTACACCTTC.

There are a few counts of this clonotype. CDR3 sequence (DNA): TGTGCCAGCAGCTTTCCCTTGGGCCGGGGTGAGACCCAGTACTTC. This gives the protein CASSFPLGRGETQYF. V and J are TRBV11-1 and TRBJ2-5, with a possible D match to TRBD2 (5 bases). The germline V gene encodes CDR1 SGHAT and CDR2 FQDESV (reference sequence). CDR3 length equals 15 residues. Trimming cost V 3 bases and J 5 bases, with 16 bases left between them.

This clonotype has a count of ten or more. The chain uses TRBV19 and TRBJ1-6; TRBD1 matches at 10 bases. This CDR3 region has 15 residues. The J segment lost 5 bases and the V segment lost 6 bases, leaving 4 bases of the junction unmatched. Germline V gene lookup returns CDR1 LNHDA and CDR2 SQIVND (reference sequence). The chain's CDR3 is CASRPDRGNNSPLHF. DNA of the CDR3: TGTGCCAGTAGACCGGACAGGGGGAATAATTCACCCCTCCACTTT.

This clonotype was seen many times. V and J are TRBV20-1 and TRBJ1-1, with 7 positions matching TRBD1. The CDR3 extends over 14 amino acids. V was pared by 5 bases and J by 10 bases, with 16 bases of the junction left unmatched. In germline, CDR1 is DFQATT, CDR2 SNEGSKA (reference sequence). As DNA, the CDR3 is TGCAGTGCTGCCCAATCGACAGGGACAGTCGGAGCTTTCTTT. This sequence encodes CSAAQSTGTVGAFF.

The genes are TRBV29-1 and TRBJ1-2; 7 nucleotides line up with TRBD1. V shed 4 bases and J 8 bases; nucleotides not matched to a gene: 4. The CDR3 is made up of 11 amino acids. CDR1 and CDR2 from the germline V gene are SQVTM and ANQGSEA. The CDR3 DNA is TGCAGCGTTGCGGGAGGGGGCGGCTACACCTTC. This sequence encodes CSVAGGGGYTF.

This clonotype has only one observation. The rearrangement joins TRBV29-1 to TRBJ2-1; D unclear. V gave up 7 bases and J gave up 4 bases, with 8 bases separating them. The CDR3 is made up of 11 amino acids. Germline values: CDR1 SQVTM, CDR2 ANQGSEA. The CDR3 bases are TGCAGCGGAACAGCTTACAATGAGCAGTTCTTC. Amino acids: CSGTAYNEQFF.

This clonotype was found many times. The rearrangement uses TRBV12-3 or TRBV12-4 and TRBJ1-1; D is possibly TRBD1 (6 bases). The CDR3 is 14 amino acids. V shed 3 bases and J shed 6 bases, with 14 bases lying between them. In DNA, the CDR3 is TGTGCCAGCAGTTTTCGACAGGTGGACCCTGAAGCTTTCTTT. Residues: CASSFRQVDPEAFF.

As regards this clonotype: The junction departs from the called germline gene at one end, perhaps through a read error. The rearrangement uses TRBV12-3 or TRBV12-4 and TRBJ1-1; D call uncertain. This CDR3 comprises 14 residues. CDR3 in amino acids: CASSLAARNTEVFF. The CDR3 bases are TGTGCCAGCAGTTTAGCGGCCAGGAACACTGAAGTTTTCTTT.

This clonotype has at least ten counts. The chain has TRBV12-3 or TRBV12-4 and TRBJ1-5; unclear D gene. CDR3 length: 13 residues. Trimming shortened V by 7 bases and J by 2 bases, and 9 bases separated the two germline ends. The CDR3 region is CASMGMGNQPQHF. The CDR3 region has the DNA TGTGCCAGCATGGGTATGGGCAATCAGCCCCAGCATTTT.

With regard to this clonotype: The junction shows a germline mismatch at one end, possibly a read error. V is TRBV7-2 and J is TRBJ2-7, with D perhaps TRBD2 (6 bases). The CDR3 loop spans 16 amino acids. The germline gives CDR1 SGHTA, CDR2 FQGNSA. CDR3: CTRSSGFGLSDYEQYF. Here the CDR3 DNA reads TGTACCAGAAGCTCCGGCTTTGGACTATCTGACTACGAGCAGTACTTC.

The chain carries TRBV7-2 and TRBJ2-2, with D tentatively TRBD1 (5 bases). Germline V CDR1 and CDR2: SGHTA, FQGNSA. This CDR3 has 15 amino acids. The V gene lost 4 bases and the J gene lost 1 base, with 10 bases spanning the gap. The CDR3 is CASSSRQKNTGELFF. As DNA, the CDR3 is TGTGCCAGCAGCTCAAGACAGAAGAACACCGGGGAGCTGTTTTTT.

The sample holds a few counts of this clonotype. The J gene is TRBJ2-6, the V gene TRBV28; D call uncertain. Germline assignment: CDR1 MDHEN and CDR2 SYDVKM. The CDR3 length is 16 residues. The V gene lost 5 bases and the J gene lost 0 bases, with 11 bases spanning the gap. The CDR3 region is CASSPHQSSGANVLTF. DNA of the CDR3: TGTGCCAGCAGTCCCCACCAGAGCTCTGGGGCCAACGTCCTGACTTTC.

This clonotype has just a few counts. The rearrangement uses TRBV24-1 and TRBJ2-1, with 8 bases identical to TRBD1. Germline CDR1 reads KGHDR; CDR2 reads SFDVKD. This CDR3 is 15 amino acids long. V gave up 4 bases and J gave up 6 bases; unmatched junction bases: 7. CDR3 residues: CATSERTGYLNEQFF. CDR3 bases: TGTGCCACCAGTGAGCGGACAGGGTATCTCAATGAGCAGTTCTTC.

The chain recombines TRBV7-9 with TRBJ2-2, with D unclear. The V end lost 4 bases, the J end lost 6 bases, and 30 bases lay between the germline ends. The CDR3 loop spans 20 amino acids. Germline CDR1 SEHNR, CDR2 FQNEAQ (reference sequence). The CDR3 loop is CASSSPSLGYKGGDPGELFF. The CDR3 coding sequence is TGTGCCAGCAGCTCGCCCTCGTTGGGGTATAAGGGCGGCGATCCCGGGGAGCTGTTTTTT.

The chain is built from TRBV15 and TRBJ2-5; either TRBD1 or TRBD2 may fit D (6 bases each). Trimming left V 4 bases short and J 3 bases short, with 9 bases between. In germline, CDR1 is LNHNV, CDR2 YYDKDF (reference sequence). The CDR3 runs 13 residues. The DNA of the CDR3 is TGTGCCACCAGCAAGGGGGGAGAAGAGACCCAGTACTTC. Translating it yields CATSKGGEETQYF.

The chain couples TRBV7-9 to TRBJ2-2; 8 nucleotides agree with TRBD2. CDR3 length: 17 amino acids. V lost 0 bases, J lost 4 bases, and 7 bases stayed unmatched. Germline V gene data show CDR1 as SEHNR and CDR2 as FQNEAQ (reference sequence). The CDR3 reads CASSLAGTRGITGELFF. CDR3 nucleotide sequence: TGTGCCAGCAGCTTAGCCGGGACTAGAGGGATCACCGGGGAGCTGTTTTTT. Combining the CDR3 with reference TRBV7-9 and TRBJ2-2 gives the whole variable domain DTGVSQNPRHKITKRGQNVTFRCDPISEHNRLYWYRQTLGQGPEFLTYFQNEAQLEKSRLLSDRFSAERPKGSFSTLEIQRTEQGDSAMYLCASSLAGTRGITGELFFGEGSRLTVL.

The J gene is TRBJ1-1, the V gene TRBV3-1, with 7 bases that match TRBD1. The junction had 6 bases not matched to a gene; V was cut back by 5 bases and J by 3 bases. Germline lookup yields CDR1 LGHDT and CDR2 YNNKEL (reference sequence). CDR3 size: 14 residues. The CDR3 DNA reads TGTGCCAGCAGCGACAGGGAGGGGGACACTGAAGCTTTCTTT. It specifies CASSDREGDTEAFF. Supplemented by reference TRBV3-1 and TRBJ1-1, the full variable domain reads DTAVSQTPKYLVTQMGNDKSIKCEQNLGHDTMYWYKQDSKKFLKIMFSYNNKELIINETVPNRFSPKSPDKAHLNLHINSLELGDSAVYFCASSDREGDTEAFFGQGTRLTVV.

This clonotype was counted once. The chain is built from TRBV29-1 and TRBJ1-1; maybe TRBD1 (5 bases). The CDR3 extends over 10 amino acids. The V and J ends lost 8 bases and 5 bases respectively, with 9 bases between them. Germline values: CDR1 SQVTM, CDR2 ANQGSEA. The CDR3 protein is CSMGGTEAFF. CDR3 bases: TGCAGCATGGGGGGAACTGAAGCTTTCTTT.

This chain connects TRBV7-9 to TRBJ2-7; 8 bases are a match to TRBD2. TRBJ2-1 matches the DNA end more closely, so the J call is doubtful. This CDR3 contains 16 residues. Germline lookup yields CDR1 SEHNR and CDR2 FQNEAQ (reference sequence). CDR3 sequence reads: CASSVSRRGGQVEQFF. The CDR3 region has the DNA TGTGCCAGCAGCGTATCGAGACGGGGGGGCCAGGTTGAGCAGTTCTTC.

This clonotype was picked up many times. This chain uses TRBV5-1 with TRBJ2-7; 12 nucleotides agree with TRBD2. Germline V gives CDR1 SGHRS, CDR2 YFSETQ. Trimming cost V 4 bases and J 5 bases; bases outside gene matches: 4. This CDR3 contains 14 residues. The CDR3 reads CASSRASGGDEQYF. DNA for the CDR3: TGCGCCAGCAGCCGGGCTAGCGGGGGGGACGAGCAGTACTTC.

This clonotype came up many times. DNA for the CDR3: TGCAGTGCTAGGTCAGCTGAGTCTGGAGCATACACCGAGCAGTACTTC. It codes for CSARSAESGAYTEQYF. The chain links TRBV20-1 to TRBJ2-7, with D unresolved. The V end lost 3 bases, the J end lost 6 bases, and 24 bases lay between the germline ends. The CDR3 loop spans 16 amino acids. Germline loops: CDR1 DFQATT, CDR2 SNEGSKA (reference sequence).

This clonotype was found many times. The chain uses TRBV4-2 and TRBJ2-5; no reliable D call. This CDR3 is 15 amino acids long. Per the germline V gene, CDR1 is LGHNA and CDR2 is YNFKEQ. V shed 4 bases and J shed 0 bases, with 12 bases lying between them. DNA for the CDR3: TGTGCCAGCAGCCCCTTAGAGACGTACCAAGAGACCCAGTACTTC. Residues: CASSPLETYQETQYF.

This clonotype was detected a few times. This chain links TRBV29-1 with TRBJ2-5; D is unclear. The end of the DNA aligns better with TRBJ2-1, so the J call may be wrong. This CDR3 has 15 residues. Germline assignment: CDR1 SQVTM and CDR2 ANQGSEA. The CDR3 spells CSVEEGSPRYNEQFF. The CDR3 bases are TGCAGCGTTGAAGAGGGGTCTCCACGGTATAATGAGCAGTTCTTC.

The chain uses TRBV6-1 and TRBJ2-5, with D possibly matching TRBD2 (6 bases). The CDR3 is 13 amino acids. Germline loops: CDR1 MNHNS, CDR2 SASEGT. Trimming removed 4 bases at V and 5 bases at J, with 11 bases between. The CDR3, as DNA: TGTGCCAGCAGTGCTACTAGCAGGGAGACCCAGTACTTC. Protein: CASSATSRETQYF.